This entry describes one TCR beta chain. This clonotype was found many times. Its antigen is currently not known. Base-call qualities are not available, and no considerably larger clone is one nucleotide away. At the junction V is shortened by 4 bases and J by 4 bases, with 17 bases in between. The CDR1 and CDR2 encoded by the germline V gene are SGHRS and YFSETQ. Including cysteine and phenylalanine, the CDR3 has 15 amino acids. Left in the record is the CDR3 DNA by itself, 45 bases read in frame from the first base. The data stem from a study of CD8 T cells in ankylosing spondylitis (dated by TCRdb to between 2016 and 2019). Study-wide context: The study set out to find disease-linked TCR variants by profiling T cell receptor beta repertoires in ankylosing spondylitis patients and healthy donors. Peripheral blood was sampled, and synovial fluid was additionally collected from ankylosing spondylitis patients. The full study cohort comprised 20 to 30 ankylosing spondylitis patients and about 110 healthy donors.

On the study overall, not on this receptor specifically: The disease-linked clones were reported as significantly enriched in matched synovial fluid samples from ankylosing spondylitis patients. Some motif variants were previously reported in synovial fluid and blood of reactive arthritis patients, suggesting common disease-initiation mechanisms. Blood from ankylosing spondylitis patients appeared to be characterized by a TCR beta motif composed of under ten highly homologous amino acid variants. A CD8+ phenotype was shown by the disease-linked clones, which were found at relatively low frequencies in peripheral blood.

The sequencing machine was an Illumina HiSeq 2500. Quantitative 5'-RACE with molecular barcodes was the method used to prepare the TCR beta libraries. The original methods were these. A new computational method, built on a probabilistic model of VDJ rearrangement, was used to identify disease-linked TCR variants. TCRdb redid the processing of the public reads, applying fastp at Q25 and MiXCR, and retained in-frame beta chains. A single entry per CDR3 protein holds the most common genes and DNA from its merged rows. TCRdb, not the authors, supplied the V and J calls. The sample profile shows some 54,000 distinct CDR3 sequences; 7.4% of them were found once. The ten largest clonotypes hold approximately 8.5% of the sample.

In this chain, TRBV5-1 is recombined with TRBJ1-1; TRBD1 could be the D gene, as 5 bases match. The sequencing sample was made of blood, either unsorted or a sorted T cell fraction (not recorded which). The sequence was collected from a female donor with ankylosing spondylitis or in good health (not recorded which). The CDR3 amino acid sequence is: CASSPVQGLGTEAFF. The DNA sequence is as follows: TGCGCCAGCAGCCCCGTCCAGGGTTTGGGCACTGAAGCTTTCTTT.